These T cell receptor beta chains were read from a single sample in a study of cytomegalovirus exposure and HLA in healthy donors. The repertoire was sequenced with immunoSEQ multiplex PCR; TCRdb's copy has only in-frame clones and lacks some. The data contain about 78,000 clones, around 96% of them singletons. Input material: PBMCs. Receptor source: a man aged 18 to 30 in good health and CMV-seropositive. The CDR3 runs from the conserved cysteine through the conserved F or W. D genes are given only for firm matches. Rows may omit the clone size; those that give it use once, few, many or a size class.

J	size	V	D	CDR3	DNA
TRBJ1-1	once	TRBV5-4	.	CASSEAGAAAEAFF	TGTGCCAGCAGCGAAGCAGGGGCGGCCGCTGAAGCTTTCTTT
TRBJ2-5	once	TRBV5-4	.	CASSVGGGSFQETQYF	TGTGCCAGCAGCGTGGGGGGCGGGAGCTTCCAAGAGACCCAGTACTTC
TRBJ1-5	.	TRBV28	.	CASSLVLHSNQPQHF	TGTGCCAGCAGTTTAGTACTGCATAGCAATCAGCCCCAGCATTTT
TRBJ1-2	.	TRBV27	TRBD1	CASSPTGGAFGYTF	TGTGCCAGCAGTCCAACAGGGGGGGCGTTTGGCTACACCTTC
TRBJ2-1	.	TRBV9	TRBD2	CASSGTTSGYSYNEQFF	TGTGCCAGCAGCGGAACTACTAGCGGCTACTCCTACAATGAGCAGTTCTTC
TRBJ2-2	.	TRBV7-3	TRBD1	CASSGTGVGELFF	TGTGCCAGCAGCGGAACAGGGGTCGGGGAGCTGTTTTTT
TRBJ1-2	.	TRBV20-1	.	CSATSDGYTF	TGCAGTGCAACTTCGGATGGCTACACCTTC
TRBJ1-5	.	TRBV2	.	CASRWDTNQPQHF	TGTGCCAGCAGATGGGACACCAATCAGCCCCAGCATTTT
TRBJ1-4	once	TRBV7-6	.	CASTSNRVEKLFF	TGTGCCAGCACCTCCAACAGGGTAGAAAAACTGTTTTTT
TRBJ2-7	.	TRBV5-1	TRBD1	CASSYGTAYEQYF	TGCGCCAGCAGCTACGGGACAGCCTACGAGCAGTACTTC
TRBJ1-3	once	TRBV30	TRBD1	CAWSHRGLFGNTIYF	TGTGCCTGGAGCCACAGGGGGCTCTTTGGAAACACCATATATTTT
TRBJ2-1	once	TRBV28	TRBD2	CASSFSGRTTYNEQFF	TGTGCCAGCAGTTTCTCCGGGAGGACGACCTACAATGAGCAGTTCTTC
TRBJ2-3	once	TRBV7-9	.	CASSQDWPSTDTQYF	TGTGCCAGCAGCCAGGACTGGCCTAGCACAGATACGCAGTATTTT
TRBJ1-2	.	TRBV7-8	.	CATRGVNGYTF	TGTGCCACCCGGGGGGTCAATGGCTACACCTTC
TRBJ2-1	.	TRBV7-6	.	CASSLVRSSYNEQFF	TGTGCCAGCAGCTTAGTACGGAGCTCCTACAATGAGCAGTTCTTC
TRBJ1-1	.	TRBV30	.	CACRRQGNTEAFF	TGTGCCTGTCGTCGGCAGGGTAACACTGAAGCTTTCTTT
TRBJ2-1	.	TRBV27	TRBD2	CASSLGLESLNEQFF	TGTGCCAGCAGTTTGGGACTAGAATCTCTCAATGAGCAGTTCTTC
TRBJ1-2	.	TRBV30	.	CASSGGGGYTF	TGTGCCAGTTCGGGGGGCGGTGGCTACACCTTC
TRBJ2-5	.	TRBV15	.	CATSRGTQQETQYF	TGTGCCACCAGCAGAGGGACACAACAAGAGACCCAGTACTTC
TRBJ1-3	.	TRBV2	TRBD1	CASRATGAGNTIYF	TGTGCCAGCAGGGCAACAGGGGCTGGAAACACCATATATTTT
TRBJ2-1	few	TRBV6-4	TRBD1	CASSDSTGGYNEQFF	TGTGCCAGCAGTGACTCGACAGGGGGCTACAATGAGCAGTTCTTC
TRBJ2-5	.	TRBV27	TRBD1	CATSQGKETQYF	TGTGCCACTTCACAGGGGAAGGAGACCCAGTACTTC
TRBJ1-2	.	TRBV5-1	.	CASSLAPPANYGYTF	TGCGCCAGCAGCTTGGCCCCGCCAGCTAACTATGGCTACACCTTC
TRBJ1-1	.	TRBV29-1	.	CSVNRDMNTEAFF	TGCAGCGTAAACAGGGACATGAACACTGAAGCTTTCTTT
TRBJ2-7	.	TRBV28	.	CASSLRGYPVTYEQYF	TGTGCCAGCAGTTTAAGGGGGTACCCGGTGACCTACGAGCAGTACTTC
TRBJ2-7	.	TRBV4-1	.	CASSQDNYISYEQYF	TGCGCCAGCAGCCAAGACAATTACATTTCCTACGAGCAGTACTTC
TRBJ1-1	.	TRBV28	.	CASSLPPQGLNTEAFF	TGTGCCAGCAGTCTACCCCCGCAGGGCTTGAACACTGAAGCTTTCTTT
TRBJ1-2	.	TRBV5-1	.	CASSLGTRQIPDYGYTF	TGCGCCAGCAGCTTGGGGACTAGACAGATTCCAGACTATGGCTACACCTTC